What follows are 26 T cell receptor beta chains derived from one specimen sequenced in a study of T-cell reconstitution after alpha-beta-depleted transplantation in children. Unique molecular identifiers tagged the TCRbeta library. TCRdb reprocessed the PCR reads with MiXCR, giving one entry per CDR3 protein. The sample yields approximately 500,000 distinct CDR3 sequences, roughly 30% seen once. The material sequenced was PBMCs, taken before TCRalphabeta/CD19-depleted stem cell transplant. All receptors come from a boy under two years old with Wiskott-Aldrich syndrome, due to receive a stem cell transplant.

This clonotype has at least ten counts. The chain has TRBV6-1 and TRBJ1-5, with TRBD1 identical over 10 bases. With 5 bases clipped from V and 1 base from J, the junction kept 2 bases outside the gene matches. Germline CDR1 and CDR2: MNHNS and SASEGT. This CDR3 has 15 residues. This CDR3 reads CASSRDRGSNQPQHF. Written as DNA, the CDR3 is TGTGCCAGCAGTCGGGACAGGGGAAGCAATCAGCCCCAGCATTTT.

The CDR3 DNA follows: TGTGCCAGCAGCGTACAGGGAAACTATGGCTACACCTTC. As protein: CASSVQGNYGYTF. The chain links TRBV3-1 to TRBJ1-2; a possible D gene is TRBD1 (6 bases). CDR1 is LGHDT, CDR2 YNNKEL, per germline (reference sequence). The CDR3 contains 13 residues. Trimming cost V 5 bases and J 2 bases, with 9 bases left between them.

This clonotype was observed a handful of times. The chain has TRBV7-9 and TRBJ1-2, with TRBD1 as a possible D gene (6 bases). Deletions cut 5 bases from V and 4 bases from J, with 14 bases between. This CDR3 is built from 14 residues. From germline, CDR1 is SEHNR and CDR2 FQNEAQ (reference sequence). The CDR3 loop is CASSLGQNSYGYTF. The CDR3 DNA follows: TGTGCCAGCAGCCTCGGACAGAACTCCTATGGCTACACCTTC.

This clonotype was seen only a few times. The J gene is TRBJ2-5, the V gene TRBV5-1; 8 bases fit TRBD2. Germline CDR1 SGHRS, CDR2 YFSETQ. Germline trimming cut 0 bases from V and 4 bases from J; bases unmatched to any gene: 11. The CDR3 is made up of 17 amino acids. This CDR3 reads CASSLGLALMIGETQYF. The CDR3 DNA sequence: TGCGCCAGCAGCTTGGGACTAGCGTTAATGATAGGAGAGACCCAGTACTTC.

This clonotype was counted a few times. J is TRBJ2-1 and V is TRBV27; no definite D call. V gave up 6 bases and J gave up 1 base, with 16 bases separating them. The CDR3 has 16 residues. Germline lookup yields CDR1 MNHEY and CDR2 SMNVEV (reference sequence). The CDR3 loop is CASSPHLVRSYNEQFF. Written as DNA, the CDR3 is TGTGCCAGCAGCCCCCACCTAGTGCGTTCCTACAATGAGCAGTTCTTC.

The genes are TRBV6-5 and TRBJ2-1; D unresolved. The V gene lost 0 bases and the J gene lost 10 bases, with 7 bases spanning the gap. CDR3 length: 12 residues. CDR1 is MNHEY, CDR2 SVGAGI, per germline. The CDR3 DNA is TGTGCCAGCAGTTACTCTCGTTCGGAGCAGTTCTTC. Protein: CASSYSRSEQFF.

The rearrangement uses TRBV29-1 and TRBJ2-1; 9 bases are shared with TRBD2. V lost 3 bases, J lost 5 bases, and 11 bases stayed unmatched. The V gene's germline CDR1 is SQVTM and CDR2 ANQGSEA. The CDR3 runs 16 residues. The CDR3 sequence: CSVDFVGTSTNNEQFF. In DNA, the CDR3 is TGCAGCGTTGATTTTGTAGGGACTAGCACGAACAATGAGCAGTTCTTC.

The V gene is TRBV20-1, the J gene TRBJ2-6, with D possibly TRBD2 on 6 matching bases. From germline, CDR1 is DFQATT and CDR2 SNEGSKA (reference sequence). The CDR3 totals 15 residues. CDR3 sequence reads: CGGTRRMSGANVLTF. As DNA, the CDR3 is TGCGGAGGGACTCGCCGAATGTCTGGGGCCAACGTCCTGACTTTC.

This clonotype was detected only a few times. The CDR3 protein is CSVKSQGTNTGELFF. The CDR3, as DNA: TGCAGCGTTAAATCACAGGGGACAAACACCGGGGAGCTGTTTTTT. This chain uses TRBV29-1 with TRBJ2-2; 7 nucleotides agree with TRBD1. The germline CDR1 and CDR2 sequences are SQVTM and ANQGSEA. The CDR3 covers 15 residues. With V trimmed by 5 bases and J by 2 bases, 8 bases remained unmatched.

The chain couples TRBV19 to TRBJ2-1; maybe TRBD2 (5 bases). The CDR3 is 13 amino acids. Trimming left V 3 bases short and J 9 bases short, with 12 bases between. Germline values: CDR1 LNHDA, CDR2 SQIVND (reference sequence). The chain's CDR3 is CASSIRGRGEQFF. CDR3 bases: TGTGCCAGTAGTATTCGGGGTAGAGGTGAGCAGTTCTTC.

This sequence joins TRBV24-1 and TRBJ2-5; 12 nucleotides line up with TRBD2. The junction had 14 bases not matched to a gene; V was cut back by 3 bases and J by 13 bases. This CDR3 comprises 16 residues. From germline, CDR1 is KGHDR and CDR2 SFDVKD. In DNA, the CDR3 is TGTGCCACCAGTGATCACGGACTAGCGGGACAGACCCTTCGGTACTTC. Translation: CATSDHGLAGQTLRYF.

This clonotype has ten or more counts. The chain links TRBV28 to TRBJ2-2, with 7 bases lining up with TRBD1. Germline trimming cut 9 bases from V and 1 base from J; bases unmatched to any gene: 8. Germline V lookup: CDR1 MDHEN, CDR2 SYDVKM. This CDR3 is built from 15 residues. The CDR3 coding sequence is TGTGCCAGTCTTGGACAGGTGGGGAACACCGGGGAGCTGTTTTTT. This codes for CASLGQVGNTGELFF.

The V gene is TRBV20-1, the J gene TRBJ2-1; tentative D call: TRBD2 (6 bases). Germline V CDR1 and CDR2: DFQATT, SNEGSKA (reference sequence). The germline V and J ends were trimmed by 3 bases and 6 bases, with 18 bases remaining between them. This CDR3 region has 15 residues. Here the CDR3 DNA reads TGCAGTGCTAGTCGATGCGGGATAGTTTGCAATGAGCAGTTCTTC. This sequence encodes CSASRCGIVCNEQFF.

The V call is TRBV5-1, the J call TRBJ2-2, with 12 bases matching TRBD2. The ends lost 2 bases at V and 5 bases at J; junction bases unmatched: 7. Per the germline V gene, CDR1 is SGHRS and CDR2 is YFSETQ. The length of the CDR3 is 17 residues. CDR3: CASSFPSGRALTGELFF. The CDR3, as DNA: TGCGCCAGCAGCTTTCCTAGCGGGAGGGCCTTGACCGGGGAGCTGTTTTTT.

The chain carries TRBV6-2 or TRBV6-3 and TRBJ2-3, with 7 bases aligning to TRBD2. CDR3 length: 15 residues. Germline-derived CDR1 and CDR2 are MNHEY and SVGEGT. V was pared by 6 bases and J by 5 bases, with 11 bases of the junction left unmatched. In nucleotides, the CDR3 is TGTGCCAGCAGCCGAAAGCGGGGCGGGGGAGATACGCAGTATTTT. Translation: CASSRKRGGGDTQYF.

The chain links TRBV5-1 to TRBJ2-5, with D possibly TRBD1 on 6 matching bases. Deletions cut 1 base from V and 2 bases from J, with 18 bases between. Germline-derived CDR1 and CDR2 are SGHRS and YFSETQ. CDR3 length: 17 residues. The CDR3 bases are TGCGCCAGCAGCTTGCCCCCTACAGGGATGGGGCAAGAGACCCAGTACTTC. It is translated as CASSLPPTGMGQETQYF.

The chain links TRBV12-3 or TRBV12-4 to TRBJ2-4; 12 bases align to TRBD2. V shed 6 bases and J 8 bases; nucleotides not matched to a gene: 2. The CDR3 runs to 13 residues. The CDR3 nucleotides are TGTGCCAGCAGCGGACTAGCGGGGCACATTCAGTACTTC. Translation: CASSGLAGHIQYF.

This clonotype has just a few counts. V usage is TRBV20-1 and J usage is TRBJ2-1, with TRBD2 identical over 14 bases. Looked up from germline, CDR1 is DFQATT and CDR2 is SNEGSKA (reference sequence). The V segment lost 1 base and the J segment 7 bases; nucleotides outside the gene matches: 6. This CDR3 is built from 16 residues. This CDR3 reads CSARVTSGRAWNEQFF. CDR3 DNA sequence: TGCAGTGCTAGAGTGACTAGCGGGAGGGCCTGGAATGAGCAGTTCTTC.

V usage is TRBV20-1 and J usage is TRBJ2-5, with D unclear. Looked up from germline, CDR1 is DFQATT and CDR2 is SNEGSKA (reference sequence). This CDR3 is built from 16 residues. Between the trimmed V and J ends, which lost 0 bases and 3 bases, there was a span of 17 bases. CDR3 loop: CSARDLRRGREETQYF. CDR3 DNA sequence: TGCAGTGCTAGAGATCTCCGGCGCGGACGGGAAGAGACCCAGTACTTC.

The chain couples TRBV5-1 to TRBJ2-7; 9 nucleotides match TRBD1. Germline CDR1 is SGHRS and CDR2 is YFSETQ. The CDR3 totals 16 residues. Unmatched junction bases numbered 12, after V lost 2 bases and J lost 6 bases. For the CDR3, the DNA is TGCGCCAGCAGCTTTTTTGCCTCCGGGACAGGGACCGAGCAGTACTTC. Translating gives CASSFFASGTGTEQYF.

This clonotype showed up just a few times. V and J are TRBV20-1 and TRBJ2-3; TRBD2 matches at 12 bases. The V segment lost 4 bases and the J segment 4 bases; nucleotides outside the gene matches: 6. The CDR3 extends over 15 amino acids. Germline V gives CDR1 DFQATT, CDR2 SNEGSKA (reference sequence). CDR3 loop: CSAKLAGGRSDTQYF. The CDR3 DNA reads as TGCAGTGCTAAACTAGCGGGAGGTCGGTCAGATACGCAGTATTTT.

This clonotype was detected only a few times. The V gene is TRBV2, the J gene TRBJ2-4, with a weak D call TRBD1 (6 bases). The germline gives CDR1 SNHLY, CDR2 FYNNEI. This CDR3 has 14 amino acids. V lost 7 bases to trimming and J lost 4 bases, with 14 bases between them. The CDR3 sequence is CASMMRTDKNIQYF. CDR3 bases: TGTGCCAGCATGATGAGGACAGATAAAAACATTCAGTACTTC.

The chain is built from TRBV4-2 and TRBJ2-1, with 9 bases matching TRBD2. This CDR3 spans 16 amino acids. Unmatched junction bases numbered 2, after V lost 1 base and J lost 1 base. Per germline, CDR1 LGHNA and CDR2 YNFKEQ. CDR3 amino acids: CASSQGTSESYNEQFF. The CDR3 coding sequence is TGTGCCAGCAGCCAAGGGACTAGCGAGTCCTACAATGAGCAGTTCTTC.

The V call is TRBV20-1, the J call TRBJ1-6; D call uncertain. The CDR3 runs to 15 residues. V lost 6 bases, J lost 0 bases, and 12 bases lay in between. Germline V CDR1 and CDR2: DFQATT, SNEGSKA (reference sequence). The CDR3 spells CSAEGKSSYNSPLHF. In nucleotides, the CDR3 is TGCAGTGCAGAGGGAAAGAGCTCCTATAATTCACCCCTCCACTTT.

The chain links TRBV6-1 to TRBJ1-1; D possibly corresponds to TRBD1 (5 bases). Germline loops: CDR1 MNHNS, CDR2 SASEGT. The CDR3 has 14 residues. V dropped 8 bases and J dropped 0 bases, with 13 bases sitting between them. CDR3 DNA sequence: TGTGCCAGCTTTGAGGCAGGGATGAACACTGAAGCTTTCTTT. Its translation is CASFEAGMNTEAFF.

This clonotype has a handful of counts. The chain links TRBV29-1 to TRBJ2-5; TRBD1 matches at 8 bases. The CDR3 contains 14 residues. The V and J ends lost 4 bases and 3 bases, in that order; junction bases with no gene match: 7. Germline CDR1 reads SQVTM; CDR2 reads ANQGSEA. The CDR3 region has the DNA TGCAGCGTTGCTCAGGGGGCCGCAGAAGAGACCCAGTACTTC. As protein: CSVAQGAAEETQYF.